The 23 T cell receptor beta chains in this list originate from one sample, sequenced in a study of T cells in Graves' hyperthyroidism and ophthalmopathy. RNA transcripts were the template for amplifying TCR beta CDR3 regions. First-round RT-PCR with HTBI primers amplified the TCR CDR3 region. TCRdb passed the multiplex PCR reads through MiXCR, listing each CDR3 protein once. The sample lists about 720,000 distinct CDR3 sequences; around 17% were seen once. The sample was blood. These receptor sequences come from a man younger than 35 with Graves' hyperthyroidism.

This clonotype was observed a few times. The chain links TRBV24-1 to TRBJ2-1; D is tentatively TRBD1 or TRBD2 (5 bases each). CDR3 length equals 15 residues. V lost 4 bases and J 10 bases, leaving 19 bases between the germline ends. CDR1 is KGHDR and CDR2 is SFDVKD in the germline V gene. Here the CDR3 reads CATSESAGTHGEQFF. For the CDR3, the DNA is TGTGCCACCAGTGAGTCGGCCGGGACCCACGGGGAGCAGTTCTTC.

This clonotype was seen more than once but under ten times. The gene calls are TRBV6-1 and TRBJ1-5; a possible D gene is TRBD1 (5 bases). V was clipped by 7 bases and J by 5 bases, with 21 bases between them. The CDR3 contains 16 residues. CDR1 is MNHNS, CDR2 SASEGT, per germline. The CDR3 DNA follows: TGTGCCAGCACTACGAGTGAGGGGAACCCCGATCAGCCCCAGCATTTT. Its translation: CASTTSEGNPDQPQHF.

The gene calls are TRBV27 and TRBJ1-5, with 9 nucleotides matching TRBD1. The length of the CDR3 is 14 residues. CDR1 is MNHEY and CDR2 is SMNVEV in the germline V gene (reference sequence). The junction had 4 bases not matched to a gene; V was cut back by 4 bases and J by 6 bases. CDR3 sequence: CASSWTGDGQPQHF. CDR3 coding DNA: TGTGCCAGCAGTTGGACAGGGGACGGTCAGCCCCAGCATTTT.

The rearrangement joins TRBV19 to TRBJ2-6; D remains ambiguous. The V end was cut by 7 bases, the J end by 3 bases, with 19 bases between. Germline V gives CDR1 LNHDA, CDR2 SQIVND (reference sequence). The CDR3 length is 17 residues. The CDR3 is CASTRLGSVGGANVLTF. The CDR3, as DNA: TGTGCCAGTACCCGGCTGGGGTCCGTAGGTGGGGCCAACGTCCTGACTTTC.

In this sample, this clonotype turned up many times. V is TRBV18 and J is TRBJ1-1; perhaps TRBD1 as D (5 bases). This CDR3 has 13 residues. The germline V and J ends were trimmed by 2 bases and 8 bases, with 12 bases remaining between them. Germline assignment: CDR1 KGHSH and CDR2 LQKENI. DNA for the CDR3: TGTGCCAGCTCACCAATCAGGGATTCCGAAGCTTTCTTT. This codes for CASSPIRDSEAFF.

In the case of this clonotype: One junction end disagrees with the germline gene, perhaps due to a read error. The rearrangement links TRBV28 to TRBJ2-7; the match to TRBD2 covers 10 bases. The CDR3 extends over 14 amino acids. The germline gives CDR1 MDHEN, CDR2 SYDVKM. In DNA, the CDR3 is TGTGCCAGCAGTTGGCGACTAGCGGGCTCCTTCGAGCACTTC. Protein sequence: CASSWRLAGSFEHF.

The CDR3 DNA follows: TGTGCCAGCTCACGATCGACAGGCGGCTCTGGAAACACCATATATTTT. Translation gives CASSRSTGGSGNTIYF. The V and J genes are TRBV18 and TRBJ1-3; possible D gene TRBD1, 6 bases. V shed 4 bases and J shed 0 bases, with 13 bases lying between them. Germline CDR1 KGHSH, CDR2 LQKENI. This CDR3 has 16 residues.

The rearrangement joins TRBV20-1 to TRBJ2-7; D is unresolved. Trimming pared 0 bases from V and 0 bases from J, leaving 9 bases between. CDR3 length: 14 residues. Germline CDR1 and CDR2: DFQATT and SNEGSKA (reference sequence). The CDR3 nucleotides read TGCAGTGCTAGAGATTTAAGGAACTCCTACGAGCAGTACTTC. Translating it yields CSARDLRNSYEQYF.

This chain uses TRBV11-2 with TRBJ2-5; D not resolved. Trimming removed 5 bases at V and 4 bases at J, with 8 bases between. Germline CDR1 and CDR2: SGHAT and FQNNGV. The CDR3 has 12 residues. CDR3: CASSPVTETQYF. In DNA form, the CDR3 reads TGTGCCAGCAGCCCGGTCACAGAGACCCAGTACTTC.

This clonotype was recorded many times. J is TRBJ2-3 and V is TRBV6-1; 12 bases agree with TRBD1. The junction had 24 bases not matched to a gene; V was cut back by 7 bases and J by 4 bases. The CDR3 is 21 residues long. Germline CDR1 MNHNS, CDR2 SASEGT. The CDR3 sequence: CASTPTPGQGAGGRSSDTQYF. DNA of the CDR3: TGTGCCAGCACGCCCACCCCGGGACAGGGGGCCGGAGGGCGATCTTCAGATACGCAGTATTTT.

The rearrangement joins TRBV6-2 or TRBV6-3 to TRBJ2-4, with 8 bases lining up with TRBD1. Germline loops: CDR1 MNHEY, CDR2 SVGEGT. The ends lost 6 bases at V and 0 bases at J; junction bases unmatched: 4. This CDR3 has 15 residues. This CDR3 is CASRSTGVAKNIQYF. The CDR3 DNA follows: TGTGCCAGCAGATCGACAGGGGTAGCCAAAAACATTCAGTACTTC.

At least ten counts were recorded for this clonotype. This rearrangement joins TRBV12-3 or TRBV12-4 to TRBJ2-1, with 11 nucleotides matching TRBD2. The CDR3 sequence is 16 residues long. The J segment lost 8 bases and the V segment lost 2 bases, leaving 8 bases of the junction unmatched. The CDR3 region is CASSLLSGRAGDEQFF. DNA for the CDR3: TGTGCCAGCAGTTTACTTAGCGGGAGGGCCGGCGATGAGCAGTTCTTC.

There are a few counts of this clonotype. In DNA form, the CDR3 reads TGCAGTGCTAGGGCGGGGCGCGGGGAGCAGTTCTTC. It specifies CSARAGRGEQFF. The genes are TRBV20-1 and TRBJ2-1; perhaps TRBD2 as D (6 bases). CDR1 is DFQATT, CDR2 SNEGSKA, per germline (reference sequence). Trimming removed 3 bases at V and 10 bases at J, with 13 bases between. The CDR3 is 12 residues long.

The chain recombines TRBV19 with TRBJ1-1; TRBD1 matches at 7 bases. There are 14 residues in the CDR3. Germline loops: CDR1 LNHDA, CDR2 SQIVND (reference sequence). After removal of 7 bases from V and 4 bases from J, the junction contained 9 bases not matched to a gene. CDR3 nucleotides: TGTGCCAGTATCGCAGGGGGTAGAGCCACTGAAGCTTTCTTT. Its protein is CASIAGGRATEAFF.

The rearrangement joins TRBV7-9 to TRBJ1-4; D ambiguous. CDR1 is SEHNR, CDR2 FQNEAQ, per germline (reference sequence). This CDR3 region has 15 residues. V was clipped by 1 base and J by 5 bases, with 11 bases between them. In DNA form, the CDR3 reads TGTGCCAGCAGCTTAGTCCTGGACCTAAATGAAAAACTGTTTTTT. Translation gives CASSLVLDLNEKLFF.

The chain links TRBV19 to TRBJ2-1, with 8 bases that match TRBD1. V trimming: 6 bases; J trimming: 1 base; junction bases outside the gene matches: 8. The CDR3 runs 16 residues. The germline CDR1 and CDR2 sequences are LNHDA and SQIVND (reference sequence). The CDR3 nucleotides read TGTGCCAGTAGCCGCCGCGACAGGGGTTCCTACAATGAGCAGTTCTTC. Its translation: CASSRRDRGSYNEQFF.

Ten or more counts support this clonotype. This chain uses TRBV20-1 with TRBJ1-1, with D possibly TRBD1 on 6 matching bases. The germline CDR1 and CDR2 sequences are DFQATT and SNEGSKA (reference sequence). V lost 7 bases and J lost 2, with 14 bases in between. The CDR3 runs to 13 residues. The CDR3 loop reads CSVLKQGNTEAFF. CDR3 DNA sequence: TGCAGTGTACTCAAACAGGGAAACACTGAAGCTTTCTTT.

This clonotype occurred a few times. In nucleotides, the CDR3 is TGTGCCAGCTCAACTGGACAGGCCCACTATGGCTACACCTTC. This gives the protein CASSTGQAHYGYTF. The chain employs TRBV18 and TRBJ1-2; the match to TRBD1 covers 7 bases. CDR1 is KGHSH, CDR2 LQKENI, per germline. The CDR3 covers 14 residues. V gave up 5 bases and J gave up 3 bases; unmatched junction bases: 6.

Regarding this clonotype: One end of the junction varies from germline; a read error may be responsible. The rearrangement uses TRBV3-1 and TRBJ1-5; D not certain. CDR3 size: 13 residues. CDR1 and CDR2 (germline): LGHDT, YNNKEL (reference sequence). For the CDR3, the DNA is TGTGCCAGCAGCCAAGCCCCAGATCAGCCCCGGCATTTT. It yields the protein CASSQAPDQPRHF.

This chain connects TRBV20-1 to TRBJ2-3; 8 nucleotides align to TRBD2. V gave up 0 bases and J gave up 10 bases; unmatched junction bases: 6. The CDR3 spans 13 residues. CDR1 and CDR2 from the germline V gene are DFQATT and SNEGSKA (reference sequence). The CDR3 sequence: CSAREASGRAQYF. The DNA of the CDR3 is TGCAGTGCTAGAGAGGCGAGCGGGAGAGCGCAGTATTTT.

In the case of this clonotype: The DNA is omitted, as the CDR3 cannot be located on it reliably, and the CDR3 follows TCRdb's listing. This chain links TRBV10-3 with TRBJ2-2; TRBD1, the table's D call, was not compared with the DNA. Germline lookup yields CDR1 ENHRY and CDR2 SYGVKD. The CDR3 spans 15 residues, counting both ends. The chain's CDR3 is CAISGGTGTPGSCFF.

The rearrangement joins TRBV28 to TRBJ2-2; TRBD2 is a possible D gene (6 bases). The V and J ends lost 5 bases and 2 bases respectively, with 18 bases between them. Germline V gene lookup returns CDR1 MDHEN and CDR2 SYDVKM. CDR3 length: 17 amino acids. The CDR3 reads CASSTRGSGRNTGELFF. For the CDR3, the DNA is TGTGCCAGCAGTACCCGGGGTAGCGGCCGAAACACCGGGGAGCTGTTTTTT.

This clonotype came up many times. The CDR3 sequence: CASSLVAGGPTGELFF. The CDR3 region has the DNA TGTGCCAGCAGTTTAGTGGCGGGAGGGCCCACCGGGGAGCTGTTTTTT. The genes are TRBV12-3 or TRBV12-4 and TRBJ2-2; TRBD2 matches 9 bases. The CDR3 length is 16 residues. Germline trimming cut 1 base from V and 4 bases from J; bases unmatched to any gene: 4.